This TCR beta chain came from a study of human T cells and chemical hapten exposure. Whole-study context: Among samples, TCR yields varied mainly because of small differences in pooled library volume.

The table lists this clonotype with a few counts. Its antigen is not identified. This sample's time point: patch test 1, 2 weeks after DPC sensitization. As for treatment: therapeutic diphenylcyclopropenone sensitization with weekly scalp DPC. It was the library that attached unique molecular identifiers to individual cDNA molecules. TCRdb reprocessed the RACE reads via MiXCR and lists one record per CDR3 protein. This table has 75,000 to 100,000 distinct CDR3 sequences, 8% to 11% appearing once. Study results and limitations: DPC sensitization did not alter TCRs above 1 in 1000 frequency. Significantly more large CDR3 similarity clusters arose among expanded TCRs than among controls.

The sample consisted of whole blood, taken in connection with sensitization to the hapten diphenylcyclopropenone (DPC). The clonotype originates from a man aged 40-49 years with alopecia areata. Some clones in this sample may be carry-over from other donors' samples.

CDR3 DNA: TGTGCCACCAGTCCGGGAGGGGAGGCTAATGAAAAACTGTTTTTT. Encoded protein: CATSPGGEANEKLFF. The chain couples TRBV24-1 to TRBJ1-4; perhaps TRBD1 as D (5 bases). V shed 6 bases and J shed 3 bases, with 13 bases lying between them. The CDR3 is made up of 15 amino acids. CDR1 and CDR2 from the germline V gene are KGHDR and SFDVKD.